The 16 T cell receptor beta chains given below trace back to one sample, sequenced in a study of identical twins. TCRdb re-analysed the 5' RACE reads in MiXCR, keeping a single row per CDR3 protein. Among a few hundred thousand distinct CDR3 sequences listed, 8% to 9% were seen once. A further study also used this sample, focusing on yellow fever vaccine responses in identical twins.

Sequencing input: memory (CD45RO+) T cells sorted from blood. The receptor source for this set is a woman under 30 in good health.

This clonotype was detected many times. V gene TRBV29-1 combines with J gene TRBJ1-1, with 7 bases matching TRBD1. The germline V gene encodes CDR1 SQVTM and CDR2 ANQGSEA. There are 12 residues in the CDR3. J was trimmed by 10 bases and V by 7 bases; bases with no gene match: 12. The CDR3 loop is CSGGQTERRAFF. The CDR3 DNA reads as TGCAGCGGGGGACAGACAGAAAGGCGAGCTTTCTTT. Complete variable domain (other parts from reference TRBV29-1 and TRBJ1-1): SAVISQKPSRDICQRGTSLTIQCQVDSQVTMMFWYRQQPGQSLTLIATANQGSEATYESGFVIDKFPISRPNLTFSTLTVSNMSPEDSSIYLCSGGQTERRAFFGQGTRLTVV.

This clonotype came up many times. The chain recombines TRBV15 with TRBJ2-1; 7 bases map to TRBD1. Germline CDR1 LNHNV, CDR2 YYDKDF (reference sequence). The V and J ends lost 6 bases and 5 bases, in that order; junction bases with no gene match: 16. The CDR3 extends over 17 amino acids. The DNA of the CDR3 is TGTGCCACCAGGCCACAGGCGACAGGGAAAAGGGACAATGAGCAGTTCTTC. Residues: CATRPQATGKRDNEQFF.

The table lists this clonotype with a few counts. The V gene is TRBV6-1, the J gene TRBJ2-7, with 12 nucleotides matching TRBD2. V was pared by 6 bases and J by 0 bases, with 3 bases of the junction left unmatched. Germline CDR1 is MNHNS and CDR2 is SASEGT. This CDR3 contains 15 residues. The CDR3 region has the DNA TGTGCCAGCAGCCCGGGACTAGCGGGCTCCTACGAGCAGTACTTC. Amino acids: CASSPGLAGSYEQYF.

This clonotype was detected a few times. The chain joins TRBV5-1 to TRBJ1-2, with 9 bases identical to TRBD1. Germline V gene data show CDR1 as SGHRS and CDR2 as YFSETQ. Unmatched junction bases numbered 11, after V lost 1 base and J lost 7 bases. This CDR3 comprises 16 residues. Here the CDR3 reads CASSLPGQGTPRGYTF. CDR3 coding DNA: TGCGCCAGCAGCTTGCCGGGACAGGGAACGCCTCGTGGCTACACCTTC.

Ten or more counts support this clonotype. The rearrangement joins TRBV20-1 to TRBJ1-5; unclear D gene. This CDR3 is built from 13 residues. V lost 6 bases, J lost 4 bases, and 13 bases lay in between. The germline V gene has CDR1 DFQATT and CDR2 SNEGSKA (reference sequence). This chain's CDR3 is CSAPRTENQPQHF. In DNA, the CDR3 is TGCAGTGCCCCCAGGACTGAGAATCAGCCCCAGCATTTT.

This clonotype was counted at least ten times. The J gene is TRBJ1-2, the V gene TRBV20-1; D not resolved. Germline V lookup: CDR1 DFQATT, CDR2 SNEGSKA (reference sequence). Trimming pared 4 bases from V and 1 base from J, leaving 13 bases between. The CDR3 has 14 residues. The DNA of the CDR3 is TGCAGTGCTACTCCGGCAGGCAATAACTATGGCTACACCTTC. This encodes CSATPAGNNYGYTF.

This clonotype was seen at least ten times. The chain recombines TRBV5-1 with TRBJ1-1, with D unclear. Germline V gene sequence: CDR1 SGHRS, CDR2 YFSETQ. V was pared by 4 bases and J by 0 bases, with 10 bases between. The CDR3 has 14 amino acids. CDR3 residues: CASSPLFVNTEAFF. In nucleotides, the CDR3 is TGCGCCAGCAGCCCTCTCTTTGTGAACACTGAAGCTTTCTTT. The entire variable domain, with the rest obtained from reference TRBV5-1 and TRBJ1-1, is as follows: KAGVTQTPRYLIKTRGQQVTLSCSPISGHRSVSWYQQTPGQGLQFLFEYFSETQRNKGNFPGRFSGRQFSNSRSEMNVSTLELGDSALYLCASSPLFVNTEAFFGQGTRLTVV.

Only a few counts were recorded for this clonotype. This chain connects TRBV20-1 to TRBJ2-2; D gene unclear. This CDR3 has 14 residues. The germline V and J ends were trimmed by 6 bases and 7 bases, with 18 bases remaining between them. Germline V gene lookup returns CDR1 DFQATT and CDR2 SNEGSKA (reference sequence). In DNA form, the CDR3 reads TGCAGTGCCCGCCTCCCGGGTTTCGGCGGGGAGCTGTTTTTT. Its translation is CSARLPGFGGELFF.

There are a few counts of this clonotype. V usage is TRBV14 and J usage is TRBJ1-6, with D perhaps matching TRBD1 (5 bases). Looked up from germline, CDR1 is SGHDN and CDR2 is FVKESK. Trimming removed 1 base from V and 7 bases from J, with 14 bases in between. This CDR3 is 16 amino acids long. The DNA of the CDR3 is TGTGCCAGCAGCCAAGCCCCGGGACGGCTAAATTCACCCCTCCACTTT. Its protein is CASSQAPGRLNSPLHF.

This chain joins TRBV12-3 or TRBV12-4 and TRBJ2-7; D not certain. V was pared by 2 bases and J by 3 bases, with 5 bases between. The CDR3 runs 12 residues. The CDR3, as DNA: TGTGCCAGCAGTTTACGTCGCTACGAGCAGTACTTC. It encodes CASSLRRYEQYF.

This clonotype was observed at least ten times. The chain carries TRBV7-9 and TRBJ2-3, with 7 bases that match TRBD2. The CDR3 contains 16 residues. The V gene end was trimmed by 6 bases and the J gene end by 2 bases; junction bases not matched to a gene: 11. Germline V gene sequence: CDR1 SEHNR, CDR2 FQNEAQ (reference sequence). CDR3 loop: CASSHPQAGITDTQYF. The DNA for the CDR3 is TGTGCCAGCAGTCACCCCCAAGCGGGGATCACAGATACGCAGTATTTT. The variable domain in full, with the rest retrieved from reference TRBV7-9 and TRBJ2-3, is DTGVSQNPRHKITKRGQNVTFRCDPISEHNRLYWYRQTLGQGPEFLTYFQNEAQLEKSRLLSDRFSAERPKGSFSTLEIQRTEQGDSAMYLCASSHPQAGITDTQYFGPGTRLTVL.

This chain joins TRBV6-1 and TRBJ1-1; weak D call: TRBD1 (6 bases). The CDR3 is 13 residues long. Germline CDR1 and CDR2: MNHNS and SASEGT. Trimming removed 6 bases at V and 5 bases at J, with 13 bases between. CDR3 sequence reads: CASRREGGTEAFF. DNA of the CDR3: TGTGCCAGCAGGAGGGAGGGGGGGACTGAAGCTTTCTTT.

This clonotype was picked up many times. The chain is built from TRBV5-5 and TRBJ2-3; D not resolved. Germline loops: CDR1 SGHKS, CDR2 YYEKEE (reference sequence). V was trimmed by 4 bases and J by 3 bases, leaving 15 bases between them. CDR3 length: 15 residues. The CDR3 DNA sequence: TGTGCCAGCAGCCCACACAACGGTGGAACAGATACGCAGTATTTT. Amino acid sequence: CASSPHNGGTDTQYF.

This clonotype was detected a few times. This chain uses TRBV5-1 with TRBJ2-5, with 7 nucleotides matching TRBD1. V lost 0 bases and J lost 7; bases outside the gene matches: 9. The germline CDR1 and CDR2 sequences are SGHRS and YFSETQ. This CDR3 contains 15 residues. CDR3 coding DNA: TGCGCCAGCAGCTTGGCCGGTCAGGGGGTAGGGACCCAGTACTTC. The encoded protein is CASSLAGQGVGTQYF.

In this sample, this clonotype turned up a few times. This sequence joins TRBV10-3 and TRBJ2-7; D call uncertain. V was trimmed by 4 bases and J by 6 bases, leaving 13 bases between them. The germline gives CDR1 ENHRY, CDR2 SYGVKD. This CDR3 contains 13 residues. The CDR3 coding sequence is TGTGCCATCAGTGGGGCCCCAAATGTCGAGCAGTACTTC. Its translation is CAISGAPNVEQYF.

This clonotype was counted ten times or more. The rearrangement links TRBV20-1 to TRBJ1-5, with TRBD1 as a possible D gene (5 bases). This CDR3 has 13 residues. The germline V gene encodes CDR1 DFQATT and CDR2 SNEGSKA (reference sequence). V gave up 5 bases and J gave up 4 bases, with 12 bases separating them. Here the CDR3 reads CSAPQTENQPQHF. CDR3 in DNA: TGCAGTGCTCCCCAGACAGAGAATCAGCCCCAGCATTTT.